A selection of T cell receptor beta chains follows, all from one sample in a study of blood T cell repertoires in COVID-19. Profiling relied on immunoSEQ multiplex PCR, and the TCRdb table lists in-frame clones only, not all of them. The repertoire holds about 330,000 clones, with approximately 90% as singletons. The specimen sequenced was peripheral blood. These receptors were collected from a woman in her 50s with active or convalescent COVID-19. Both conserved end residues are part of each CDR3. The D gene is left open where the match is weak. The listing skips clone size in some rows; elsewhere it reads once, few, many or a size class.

TGTGCCAGCAGATACCCGGGACAGGGGGCTTTTTATCAGCCCCAGCATTTT	CASRYPGQGAFYQPQHF	-	TRBD1	TRBV28	TRBJ1-5
TGTGCCAGCAGCTCCCCAGGGGGTCAAGAGACCCAGTACTTC	CASSSPGGQETQYF	-	TRBD1	TRBV7-2	TRBJ2-5
TGTGCCAGCAGTTTAGCCAGCTATGGCTACACCTTC	CASSLASYGYTF	-	-	TRBV12-3/TRBV12-4	TRBJ1-2
TGTGCCAGCAGCTTGGTAGGAGTGAGTGGCTACACCTTC	CASSLVGVSGYTF	-	-	TRBV5-4	TRBJ1-2
TGTGCCATCAGTGGTCACAGGGAGACCCAGTACTTC	CAISGHRETQYF	once	-	TRBV10-3	TRBJ2-5
TGTGCCAGCAGTCCGGGACTTATCTACAATGAGCAGTTCTTC	CASSPGLIYNEQFF	once	-	TRBV7-2	TRBJ2-1
TGTGCCAGCTCACTTTTTCGTGGGGCCGAGGAGGGCTACACCTTC	CASSLFRGAEEGYTF	few	-	TRBV18	TRBJ1-2
TGTGCCAGCAGCTTAGTGGCGGGAGGGCAGACCGGGGAGCTGTTTTTT	CASSLVAGGQTGELFF	once	TRBD2	TRBV11-3	TRBJ2-2
TGTGCCAGCAGCCCGGACAGGGCAATTGAAAAACTGTTTTTT	CASSPDRAIEKLFF	-	TRBD1	TRBV2	TRBJ1-4
TGTGCCAGCAGCTTGACGGGAGCCACTGAAGCTTTCTTT	CASSLTGATEAFF	-	-	TRBV5-5	TRBJ1-1
TGCACCAGCAGACCACAAACAGGGGACCCTAGCACAGATACGCAGTATTTT	CTSRPQTGDPSTDTQYF	-	-	TRBV1	TRBJ2-3
TGTGCCAGTAGCCCGGACCGAGGACTGAGCACTGAAGCTTTCTTT	CASSPDRGLSTEAFF	few	-	TRBV19	TRBJ1-1
TGTGCCACCAGCTCTCGACTAGCTCTCAATGAGCAGTTCTTC	CATSSRLALNEQFF	-	TRBD2	TRBV15	TRBJ2-1
TGTGCCAGCTCACCAGGTTTTGGGGCATCTAACTATGGCTACACCTTC	CASSPGFGASNYGYTF	-	-	TRBV18	TRBJ1-2
TGTGCCAGTAGTATTGGACCGGGACAGGGACTATACAATGAGCAGTTCTTC	CASSIGPGQGLYNEQFF	few	TRBD1	TRBV19	TRBJ2-1
TGTGCCTGGAGTGCCCCTAGAACAGGGGTTGACTATGGCTACACCTTC	CAWSAPRTGVDYGYTF	-	TRBD1	TRBV30	TRBJ1-2
TGTGCCAGCACGTGGGCCACCGGGGAGCTGTTTTTT	CASTWATGELFF	once	-	TRBV12-3/TRBV12-4	TRBJ2-2
TGCAGTGCTAGCCTCGCGGAGGGAGCTTTCTTT	CSASLAEGAFF	few	-	TRBV20-1	TRBJ1-1
TGTGCCAGCAGTCTGCTAGGGGGACAGGGCACAGATACGCAGTATTTT	CASSLLGGQGTDTQYF	-	TRBD1	TRBV9	TRBJ2-3
TGTGCCAGCAGCGGTGAGCGGGGCCTGGATGGCAATGAGCAGTTCTTC	CASSGERGLDGNEQFF	-	TRBD2	TRBV5-4	TRBJ2-1
TGTGCCAGCAGAGCCGGGACCTATAATTCACCCCTCCACTTT	CASRAGTYNSPLHF	-	-	TRBV28	TRBJ1-6
TGTGCCAGCTCACCATCGCGGGGCAGGGGGCACGGCTATGGCTACACCTTC	CASSPSRGRGHGYGYTF	-	TRBD1	TRBV18	TRBJ1-2
TGTGCCAGCAGCGCCCGGGACAGGAGGTCCACTGAAGCTTTCTTT	CASSARDRRSTEAFF	-	TRBD1	TRBV7-9	TRBJ1-1
TGTGCCAGCAGCGCCTCCGGGACAGAGTTGACGGATACGCAGTATTTT	CASSASGTELTDTQYF	-	TRBD1	TRBV7-9	TRBJ2-3
TGTGCCAGCAGCGGAGGGACAGGGATTAGCGGGAGGGCCTCCGGGGAGCTGTTTTTT	CASSGGTGISGRASGELFF	-	TRBD2	TRBV9	TRBJ2-2
TGTGCTAGTGGTTTGCAGTTCGTGAAGTACACTGAAGCTTTCTTT	CASGLQFVKYTEAFF	few	-	TRBV12-5	TRBJ1-1
TGCGCCAGCAGCTTGGGGGCGACGGTCTCTGGAAACACCATATATTTT	CASSLGATVSGNTIYF	-	-	TRBV5-1	TRBJ1-3
TGTGCCAGCAGTCCCCGATCTTTGGACAGGGGGTACCTAAATCAGCCCCAGCATTTT	CASSPRSLDRGYLNQPQHF	-	TRBD1	TRBV6-6	TRBJ1-5
TGCGCCAGCAGCTTGGAGCAGGGTAGTGTTTACTTC	CASSLEQGSVYF	once	-	TRBV5-1	TRBJ2-7
TGCAGCGTGATCCCAGACAGGAACACCGGGGAGCTGTTTTTT	CSVIPDRNTGELFF	-	-	TRBV29-1	TRBJ2-2
TGTGCCAGCAGCCGAACGACAGGGCAAAATCAGCCCCAGCATTTT	CASSRTTGQNQPQHF	-	TRBD1	TRBV28	TRBJ1-5
TGCGCCAGCAGCCCGGTTACAGGGGTCCTATCTGGAAACACCATATATTTT	CASSPVTGVLSGNTIYF	-	TRBD1	TRBV5-1	TRBJ1-3
TGTGCCAGCAGTTCTCTAGCGGGGGCATACGAGCAGTACTTC	CASSSLAGAYEQYF	-	TRBD2	TRBV6-2/TRBV6-3	TRBJ2-7
TGTGCCAGCACCGGCCTCACGGGGGGCGGGGAGCTGTTTTTT	CASTGLTGGGELFF	-	TRBD2	TRBV7-8	TRBJ2-2